Listed below are T cell receptor beta chains from one sample, sequenced in a study of cytomegalovirus exposure and HLA in healthy donors. Repertoires were generated with immunoSEQ multiplex PCR, while TCRdb's copy carries only in-frame clones and drops some. The sample includes under 250,000 clones, around nine tenths of them seen just once. Material for sequencing was PBMCs. All receptors derive from a woman under 30 in good health and CMV-seropositive. The CDR3 runs from the conserved cysteine through the conserved F or W. D genes are given only for firm matches. A row's size may be missing; if present it is once, few, many or a size class.

J gene,V gene,clone size,D gene,CDR3 protein,CDR3 DNA
TRBJ2-7,TRBV7-9,-,-,CASSLPQSYEQYF,TGTGCCAGCAGCTTACCTCAGTCCTACGAGCAGTACTTC
TRBJ1-2,TRBV25-1,few,TRBD1,CASSARTGIDYGYTF,TGTGCCAGCAGTGCAAGGACAGGGATCGACTATGGCTACACCTTC
TRBJ2-7,TRBV27,-,-,CASSPGLSYEQYF,TGTGCCAGCAGCCCAGGACTATCCTACGAGCAGTACTTC
TRBJ1-2,TRBV5-1,-,-,CASSLDVGSVEGYTF,TGCGCCAGCAGCTTGGACGTAGGGAGTGTCGAGGGCTACACCTTC
TRBJ2-2,TRBV2,-,-,CASRRSTGELFF,TGTGCCAGCAGGAGGAGCACCGGGGAGCTGTTTTTT
TRBJ2-7,TRBV10-1,-,TRBD1,CASSVGTGAYEQYF,TGCGCCAGCAGTGTCGGGACAGGGGCCTACGAGCAGTACTTC
TRBJ2-7,TRBV2,-,TRBD1,CASVWTGSYEQYF,TGTGCCAGCGTCTGGACAGGATCGTACGAGCAGTACTTC
TRBJ2-1,TRBV9,-,-,CASSVEGGGYNEQFF,TGTGCCAGCAGCGTAGAGGGGGGGGGCTACAATGAGCAGTTCTTC
TRBJ1-2,TRBV6-5,-,-,CASSPPDWRSYTF,TGTGCCAGCAGTCCGCCGGACTGGCGTAGCTACACCTTC
TRBJ2-7,TRBV28,-,TRBD1,CASTPRDRAGEQYF,TGTGCCAGCACCCCCCGGGACAGGGCGGGCGAGCAGTACTTC
TRBJ2-2,TRBV29-1,-,TRBD2,CSVEVASGALTGELFF,TGCAGCGTTGAAGTGGCTAGCGGAGCCTTGACCGGGGAGCTGTTTTTT
TRBJ2-7,TRBV29-1,-,-,CSVASRYGTYEQYF,TGCAGCGTTGCTTCCAGGTACGGGACCTACGAGCAGTACTTC
TRBJ2-7,TRBV28,-,TRBD1,CASSFIWTGGSEQYF,TGTGCCAGCAGTTTCATCTGGACAGGGGGATCGGAGCAGTACTTC
TRBJ2-7,TRBV27,-,-,CASSQTGQHYEQYF,TGTGCCAGCAGCCAGACAGGACAGCACTACGAGCAGTACTTC
TRBJ2-3,TRBV18,-,TRBD1,CASSPPRTGGDTQYF,TGTGCCAGCTCACCACCTAGGACAGGAGGAGATACGCAGTATTTT
TRBJ2-7,TRBV11-2,once,-,CASSFGGSYEQYF,TGTGCCAGCAGCTTCGGGGGCTCCTACGAGCAGTACTTC
TRBJ2-3,TRBV27,-,-,CASSLSRADRSTDTQYF,TGTGCCAGCAGTTTATCGAGGGCAGATCGAAGCACAGATACGCAGTATTTT
TRBJ1-4,TRBV28,-,TRBD1,CASSSGQFATNEKLFF,TGTGCCAGCAGTTCGGGACAGTTTGCAACTAATGAAAAACTGTTTTTT
TRBJ1-1,TRBV5-4,once,-,CASSLISGEAFF,TGTGCCAGCAGCTTGATCTCGGGAGAAGCTTTCTTT
TRBJ2-5,TRBV9,-,-,CASSYSGETQYF,TGTGCCAGCAGCTACTCCGGGGAGACCCAGTACTTC
TRBJ2-7,TRBV6-5,-,TRBD2,CASSLAGSSYEQYF,TGTGCCAGCAGTTTAGCGGGAAGCTCCTACGAGCAGTACTTC
TRBJ1-2,TRBV28,-,-,CASGRETYGYTF,TGTGCCAGCGGTAGGGAGACCTATGGCTACACCTTC
TRBJ1-1,TRBV27,-,TRBD1,CASSQGGTEAFF,TGTGCCAGCTCCCAGGGGGGCACTGAAGCTTTCTTT
TRBJ1-1,TRBV5-1,few,-,CASSSLEGNTEAFF,TGCGCCAGCAGCTCACTTGAGGGGAACACTGAAGCTTTCTTT
TRBJ1-1,TRBV5-6,-,-,CASSPTGRGEGTEAFF,TGTGCCAGCAGCCCGACGGGCAGGGGCGAGGGCACTGAAGCTTTCTTT
TRBJ2-1,TRBV7-3,once,TRBD2,CASSPVAGVNEQFF,TGTGCCAGCAGCCCTGTAGCGGGAGTCAATGAGCAGTTCTTC
TRBJ1-2,TRBV27,-,TRBD1,CASSLFGTGWVEAYGYTF,TGTGCCAGCAGTTTATTTGGGACAGGGTGGGTTGAGGCCTATGGCTACACCTTC
TRBJ1-2,TRBV4-2,-,-,CASSQDRNRDFYGYTF,TGTGCCAGCAGCCAAGATCGAAATCGGGATTTCTATGGCTACACCTTC
TRBJ2-1,TRBV11-3,-,-,CASSLGIGHTSYNEQFF,TGTGCCAGCAGCTTAGGAATAGGACACACTTCGTACAATGAGCAGTTCTTC
TRBJ1-2,TRBV15,-,TRBD1,CATSNDRGYGYTF,TGTGCCACCAGCAACGACAGGGGGTATGGCTACACCTTC
TRBJ2-1,TRBV11-2,once,-,CASTMGQGRWNEQFF,TGTGCCAGCACCATGGGGCAGGGGAGATGGAATGAGCAGTTCTTC
TRBJ2-7,TRBV19,-,TRBD2,CASSMSRGTIEQYF,TGTGCCAGTAGTATGTCGCGGGGGACGATCGAGCAGTACTTC
TRBJ2-7,TRBV27,once,TRBD1,CASSLSGTGAEQYF,TGTGCCAGCAGTTTATCGGGGACAGGAGCCGAGCAGTACTTC
TRBJ1-5,TRBV28,-,-,CASKPGAYSNQPQHF,TGTGCCAGCAAGCCAGGGGCTTATAGCAATCAGCCCCAGCATTTT
TRBJ2-1,TRBV9,-,TRBD2,CASSVAAGLAGDGNEQFF,TGTGCCAGCAGCGTAGCCGCCGGACTAGCGGGAGATGGGAATGAGCAGTTCTTC
TRBJ2-7,TRBV27,once,TRBD2,CASSSQTSGSDEQYF,TGTGCCAGCAGTTCCCAGACTAGCGGGAGTGACGAGCAGTACTTC
TRBJ2-1,TRBV9,-,TRBD2,CASSADLGGGSEQFF,TGTGCCAGCAGCGCGGACCTGGGGGGGGGTAGTGAGCAGTTCTTC
TRBJ2-7,TRBV6-5,-,-,CASSYGGPGYEQYF,TGTGCCAGCAGTTACGGGGGCCCCGGCTACGAGCAGTACTTC
TRBJ2-1,TRBV4-1,-,TRBD2,CASRLAGTYNEQFF,TGCGCCAGCCGTCTAGCGGGGACCTACAATGAGCAGTTCTTC
TRBJ2-7,TRBV5-1,few,-,CASSLSGVEQYF,TGCGCCAGCAGCTTGTCAGGGGTTGAGCAGTACTTC
TRBJ2-7,TRBV19,-,TRBD2,CASSIAGGMEQYF,TGTGCCAGTAGTATAGCGGGAGGGATGGAGCAGTACTTC
TRBJ1-2,TRBV19,-,TRBD1,CASNVQGANYGYTF,TGTGCCAGTAACGTCCAGGGGGCTAACTATGGCTACACCTTC
TRBJ1-2,TRBV28,-,TRBD1,CASRSRRTGGSNYGYTF,TGTGCCAGCAGGAGCCGTCGGACAGGGGGGTCTAACTATGGCTACACCTTC
TRBJ1-2,TRBV2,-,-,CASRVTQGPLYGYTF,TGTGCCAGCCGAGTTACCCAGGGTCCTCTCTATGGCTACACCTTC
TRBJ1-5,TRBV28,-,-,CASSLSSVGRSNQPQHF,TGTGCCAGCAGTTTAAGTTCGGTTGGGCGTAGCAATCAGCCCCAGCATTTT
TRBJ2-5,TRBV7-2,-,TRBD2,CASSLGDSGMRETQYF,TGTGCCAGCAGCTTAGGCGATAGCGGGATGAGGGAGACCCAGTACTTC
TRBJ2-7,TRBV6-1,-,TRBD2,CASSARTSGRYEQYF,TGTGCCAGCAGTGCGAGGACTAGCGGGCGCTACGAGCAGTACTTC
TRBJ2-2,TRBV27,once,TRBD2,CASSLTRGRAGNGELFF,TGTGCCAGCAGTTTAACTCGCGGGAGGGCCGGGAACGGGGAGCTGTTTTTT
TRBJ1-3,TRBV18,-,-,CASSPGGARFSGNTIYF,TGTGCCAGCTCACCAGGTGGGGCCCGGTTCTCTGGAAACACCATATATTTT
TRBJ1-5,TRBV18,-,-,CASSPRGGDQPQHF,TGTGCCAGCTCACCACGGGGGGGGGATCAGCCCCAGCATTTT
TRBJ1-5,TRBV19,-,-,CASSADSVYQPQHF,TGTGCCAGTAGTGCAGACAGCGTTTATCAGCCCCAGCATTTT
TRBJ1-1,TRBV5-6,-,-,CASSLAVRNTEAFF,TGTGCCAGCAGCTTGGCTGTCAGGAACACTGAAGCTTTCTTT
TRBJ2-1,TRBV2,-,TRBD2,CASSEEGTSGSNEQFF,TGTGCCAGCAGTGAAGAGGGGACTAGCGGGAGCAATGAGCAGTTCTTC